This is a list of T cell receptor beta chains from one sample in a study of shared clonotypes between healthy human individuals. The method was immunoSEQ multiplex PCR; TCRdb's version includes in-frame clones alone and lacks a portion of them. This table has around 510,000 clones, 90% to 96% appearing once. The sample comprised naive CD4+ T cells sorted from blood. These receptors originate from a woman in her twenties or thirties in good health. Both conserved end residues are part of each CDR3. A D gene is named only where the DNA matches it firmly.

V gene	J gene	D gene	CDR3 DNA	CDR3 protein
TRBV7-8	TRBJ2-5	TRBD2	TGTGCCAGCAGCTACCGCGGACTAGCGGGAGGCCAGACCCAGTACTTC	CASSYRGLAGGQTQYF
TRBV7-8	TRBJ2-7	NA	TGTGCCAGCAGCTTAGGTGATAGGTTTTCGGAGCAGTACTTC	CASSLGDRFSEQYF
TRBV9	TRBJ1-3	NA	TGTGCCAGCAGCGTAGCGGGAAACACCATATATTTT	CASSVAGNTIYF
TRBV4-2	TRBJ1-3	TRBD1	TGTGCCAGCAGCGTTGGGACAGGGTCTGGAAACACCATATATTTT	CASSVGTGSGNTIYF
TRBV2	TRBJ1-1	NA	TGTGCCAGCAGACCTAATGGGGACACTGAAGCTTTCTTT	CASRPNGDTEAFF
TRBV30	TRBJ2-7	TRBD2	TGTGCCTGGAGTGTACGACTAGCGGGATATTACGAGCAGTACTTC	CAWSVRLAGYYEQYF
TRBV20-1	TRBJ2-7	NA	TGCAGTGCCCGGCTCAACTACGAGCAGTACTTC	CSARLNYEQYF
TRBV6-5	TRBJ2-3	TRBD2	TGTGCCAGTTCTGCAGCGGGGCGGGGAGATACGCAGTATTTT	CASSAAGRGDTQYF
TRBV7-8	TRBJ2-6	NA	TGTGCCAGCAGCTCACAAGGGGGCTCTGGGGCCAACGTCCTGACTTTC	CASSSQGGSGANVLTF
TRBV10-3	TRBJ1-2	TRBD1	TGTGCCACCAGGGGGGAGGAGGGCTACACCTTC	CATRGEEGYTF
TRBV28	TRBJ2-5	TRBD1	TGTGCCAGCAGTTCAGGACAGGGGGCACGAGAGACCCAGTACTTC	CASSSGQGARETQYF
TRBV5-7	TRBJ1-2	TRBD1	TGTGCCAGCAGCGCGGGGGGACAGGGCTATGGCTACACCTTC	CASSAGGQGYGYTF
TRBV5-1	TRBJ1-1	NA	TGCGCCAGCAGCTTGTATGCAGGCCTCACTGAAGCTTTCTTT	CASSLYAGLTEAFF
TRBV28	TRBJ2-1	TRBD2	TGTGCCAGCAGCCAGACTAGCGGGATCGGTAATGAGCAGTTCTTC	CASSQTSGIGNEQFF
TRBV19	TRBJ1-5	NA	TGTGCCAGTAGTATAGGCCAGCGGGGAGTCAGCAATCAGCCCCAGCATTTT	CASSIGQRGVSNQPQHF
TRBV5-6	TRBJ2-7	NA	TGTGCCAGCAGCTTGGAGTCGACTACCTCCTACGAGCAGTACTTC	CASSLESTTSYEQYF
TRBV19	TRBJ1-5	NA	TGTGCCAGTAGTAAAGGGGATGCCTACAGTTTCAATCAGCCCCAGCATTTT	CASSKGDAYSFNQPQHF
TRBV10-1	TRBJ1-2	NA	TGCGCCAGCAGTAAGGGCTTTGGCGATGGCTACACCTTC	CASSKGFGDGYTF
TRBV30	TRBJ2-7	TRBD1	TGTGCCTGGACGACAGGGGCCTCCTACGAGCAGTACTTC	CAWTTGASYEQYF
TRBV5-1	TRBJ2-2	NA	TGCGCCAGCAGCCAGGGACGGCTACCGAAGAACACCGGGGAGCTGTTTTTT	CASSQGRLPKNTGELFF
TRBV19	TRBJ1-1	TRBD1	TGTGCCAGTAAAGTGCCAGGGGGAGCTTTCTTT	CASKVPGGAFF
TRBV7-3	TRBJ1-4	NA	TGTGCCAGCAGCCCACCCCCCCGGGGTAAAGAAAAACTGTTTTTT	CASSPPPRGKEKLFF
TRBV11-1	TRBJ2-7	TRBD1	TGTGCCAGCAGCTTAGGTCGGGACAGGAGATACGAGCAGTACTTC	CASSLGRDRRYEQYF
TRBV11-2	TRBJ2-2	TRBD1	TGTGCCAGCACCGCCAGGGGGCACACCGGGGAGCTGTTTTTT	CASTARGHTGELFF
TRBV15	TRBJ2-3	NA	TGTGCCACCAGAAAATCTAGTGATACGCAGTATTTT	CATRKSSDTQYF
TRBV5-8	TRBJ2-1	NA	TGTGCCAGCAGCTTAATTCCGGGGGGCAACAATGAGCAGTTCTTC	CASSLIPGGNNEQFF
TRBV20-1	TRBJ2-2	NA	TGCAGTGCTAGTTCCGGGGAGCTGTTTTTT	CSASSGELFF
TRBV6-6	TRBJ1-5	NA	TGTGCCAGCAGTTACAGCTCGTATAGCAATCAGCCCCAGCATTTT	CASSYSSYSNQPQHF